This passage covers 2 T cell receptor beta chains from one sample sequenced in a study of blood T cell repertoires in COVID-19. Sequencing used immunoSEQ multiplex PCR; TCRdb keeps in-frame clones, though not all of them. The table has 140,000 to 150,000 clones, roughly 79% seen once. The sample was peripheral blood. The receptor source for this set is a man aged 50-60 years with active or convalescent COVID-19.

This chain links TRBV28 with TRBJ2-1; 7 bases line up with TRBD2. V lost 6 bases to trimming and J lost 10 bases; unmatched junction nucleotides: 15. The CDR3 sequence is 15 residues long. The germline CDR1 and CDR2 sequences are MDHEN and SYDVKM. In DNA form, the CDR3 reads TGTGCCAGCAGGGACGGGGAGGGCAATCCCAAGGAGCAGTTCTTC. Translation gives CASRDGEGNPKEQFF.

The chain links TRBV18 to TRBJ2-3, with unresolved D. CDR1 and CDR2 from the germline V gene are KGHSH and LQKENI. Trimming stripped 4 bases from V and 8 bases from J, with 13 bases between. This CDR3 comprises 13 residues. CDR3: CASSLDSPGTQYF. The CDR3 region has the DNA TGTGCCAGCTCACTTGACTCCCCTGGTACGCAGTATTTT.